Sequencing of this TCR beta chain was carried out in a study of OX40 agonist ivuxolimab in advanced cancers. Study-wide context: Participants, 70% to 90% male, averaged about 56 years of age, ranging from about 20 to 79.

Blood draws occurred at baseline, cycle 4 day 1, and cycle 7 day 1. Germline V CDR1 and CDR2: MNHNY, SVGAGI (reference sequence). V shed 4 bases and J 4 bases; nucleotides not matched to a gene: 7. The CDR3 totals 15 residues. Only in-frame clones appear in the TCRdb table, and some are missing; sequencing was by immunoSEQ multiplex PCR. The sample consists of 50,000 to 60,000 clones, approximately 90% of them appearing once. About this clone: The antigen is not known.

Study-level findings and limits: In the 0.1 to 3.0 mg/kg range, CD4+ and CD8+ blood T cells had expanded clonally by week 6. Partly responding patients at 0.1-3.0 mg/kg showed some of the smallest clonal expansion.

The sequence was collected from an adult with an advanced solid tumor such as melanoma, head and neck, liver or kidney cancer. This chain links TRBV6-6 with TRBJ2-3; the match to TRBD2 covers 8 bases. This sample comprised CD4+ or CD8+ T cells sorted from blood, obtained in a trial of the OX40 agonist ivuxolimab. The DNA for the CDR3 is TGTGCCAGCAGTTTGGCGGGAGGAGGGGCAGATACGCAGTATTTT. It specifies CASSLAGGGADTQYF.